These 15 T cell receptor beta chains share one sample of origin, sequenced in a study of cytomegalovirus exposure and HLA in healthy donors. PCR employed 60 Vbeta and 13 Jbeta primers. This table comes from immunoSEQ multiplex PCR, and its TCRdb copy is limited to in-frame clones, with some not included. Here the sample spans some 150,000 clones, roughly 81% being singletons. Sequencing used PBMCs. All receptors come from a female donor in good health and CMV-seronegative.

This clone was counted between two and nine times. This chain joins TRBV6-5 and TRBJ1-1; perhaps TRBD1 as D (6 bases). V lost 3 bases, J lost 1 base, and 12 bases lay in between. The CDR3 runs 15 residues. Germline CDR1 and CDR2: MNHEY and SVGAGI. The DNA for the CDR3 is TGTGCCAGCAGTTATGAGGGCAGGGGGAACACTGAAGCTTTCTTT. It yields the protein CASSYEGRGNTEAFF.

The CDR3 DNA is TGTGCCTGGAGTGTAGGGGACAGGGTCGTAAGGGGCTACACCTTC. The encoded protein is CAWSVGDRVVRGYTF. This rearrangement joins TRBV30 to TRBJ1-2; 9 positions agree with TRBD1. This CDR3 is built from 15 residues. Germline assignment: CDR1 GTSNPN and CDR2 SVGIG (reference sequence). Trimming cost V 0 bases and J 8 bases; bases outside gene matches: 10.

Concerning this clone itself: Compared with germline, one end of the junction differs, possibly owing to a read error. This rearrangement joins TRBV7-3 to TRBJ2-1; 9 bases are shared with TRBD2. Germline V lookup: CDR1 SGHTA, CDR2 FQGTGA. The CDR3 sequence is 19 residues long. CDR3 in DNA: TGTGCCAGCAGCCTAACCTTACGCGGGAGGGGAGCTTCCTACAATGAGCAGTTCTTC. It translates to CASSLTLRGRGASYNEQFF.

The rearrangement joins TRBV11-2 to TRBJ1-1; TRBD1 might be the D (6 bases). The germline CDR1 and CDR2 sequences are SGHAT and FQNNGV. The CDR3 totals 16 residues. V lost 5 bases to trimming and J lost 5 bases, with 21 bases between them. The CDR3 reads CASSEKGAQGGTEAFF. The CDR3 DNA sequence: TGTGCCAGCAGCGAAAAAGGGGCACAGGGTGGAACTGAAGCTTTCTTT.

The chain uses TRBV6-1 and TRBJ2-3, with D possibly matching TRBD1 (5 bases). Per the germline V gene, CDR1 is MNHNS and CDR2 is SASEGT. This CDR3 is built from 17 residues. V gave up 0 bases and J gave up 4 bases, with 17 bases separating them. CDR3 DNA sequence: TGTGCCAGCAGTGAAGCACACGGCGGCCCCAGGGCAGATACGCAGTATTTT. Encoded protein: CASSEAHGGPRADTQYF.

The chain has TRBV6-1 and TRBJ1-5; 7 nucleotides line up with TRBD1. Trimming took 5 bases from V and 0 from J; bases not matched to a gene: 4. The V gene's germline CDR1 is MNHNS and CDR2 SASEGT. This CDR3 is 15 amino acids long. The CDR3 DNA sequence: TGTGCCAGCAGTTCGACAGGGTTTAGCAATCAGCCCCAGCATTTT. Amino acids: CASSSTGFSNQPQHF.

The chain joins TRBV15 to TRBJ1-4; weak D call: TRBD1 (5 bases). Trimming removed 6 bases from V and 10 bases from J, with 15 bases in between. CDR1 and CDR2 from the germline V gene are LNHNV and YYDKDF (reference sequence). This CDR3 has 13 residues. The CDR3 DNA is TGTGCCACCAGAGGTCAGGGCCTCGCAAAACTGTTTTTT. It encodes CATRGQGLAKLFF.

The table lists this clone with a count of one. The J gene is TRBJ1-4, the V gene TRBV15; 11 bases line up with TRBD1. This CDR3 comprises 16 residues. Per the germline V gene, CDR1 is LNHNV and CDR2 is YYDKDF (reference sequence). The junction had 1 base not matched to a gene; V was cut back by 4 bases and J by 0 bases. CDR3 sequence reads: CATSTGQGATNEKLFF. CDR3 DNA sequence: TGTGCCACCAGCACGGGACAGGGGGCAACTAATGAAAAACTGTTTTTT.

In this sample, this clone turned up once. The V and J genes are TRBV11-3 and TRBJ2-1; TRBD1 aligns across 7 bases. V was pared by 5 bases and J by 8 bases, with 21 bases of the junction left unmatched. Germline loops: CDR1 SGHNT, CDR2 YENEEA. CDR3 length: 18 residues. The CDR3 protein is CASSPGQALRWFFDEQFF. For the CDR3, the DNA is TGTGCCAGCAGCCCCGGACAGGCCCTGAGGTGGTTTTTCGATGAGCAGTTCTTC. The whole variable domain, remainder taken from reference TRBV11-3 and TRBJ2-1, is EAGVVQSPRYKIIEKKQPVAFWCNPISGHNTLYWYLQNLGQGPELLIRYENEEAVDDSQLPKDRFSAERLKGVDSTLKIQPAELGDSAVYLCASSPGQALRWFFDEQFFGPGTRLTVL.

The chain employs TRBV27 and TRBJ1-2; 7 bases agree with TRBD1. Germline CDR1 is MNHEY and CDR2 is SMNVEV (reference sequence). The V gene end was trimmed by 3 bases and the J gene end by 2 bases; junction bases not matched to a gene: 3. The CDR3 has 14 amino acids. CDR3 coding DNA: TGTGCCAGCAGTTTCTCAGGGGGGAACTATGGCTACACCTTC. This sequence encodes CASSFSGGNYGYTF.

This clone was recorded a few times. This chain connects TRBV5-4 to TRBJ2-7; tentative D call: TRBD2 (6 bases). The CDR3 totals 14 residues. Trimming removed 0 bases at V and 4 bases at J, with 11 bases between. Germline CDR1 and CDR2: SGHNT and YYREEE (reference sequence). The CDR3 spells CASSLGGAQYEQYF. The CDR3 DNA reads as TGTGCCAGCAGCTTGGGCGGGGCCCAGTACGAGCAGTACTTC.

This clone has just a few counts. Relative to the germline gene, one junction end is altered; a read error may explain this. The chain is built from TRBV7-7 and TRBJ1-1, with D hard to call. Germline V gene data show CDR1 as SSHAT and CDR2 as FNYEAQ (reference sequence). CDR3 length: 13 residues. The CDR3 DNA reads as TGTGCTAGCAGCTTAGCACGGGGCACTGAAGCTTTCTTT. Its protein product is CASSLARGTEAFF.

The J gene is TRBJ1-5, the V gene TRBV10-3, with TRBD1 identical over 12 bases. The CDR3 is 16 amino acids. The junction had 6 bases not matched to a gene; V was cut back by 2 bases and J by 7 bases. The germline gives CDR1 ENHRY, CDR2 SYGVKD. The CDR3 is CAISETGTGGAQPQHF. In DNA form, the CDR3 reads TGTGCCATCAGTGAGACCGGGACAGGGGGCGCCCAGCCCCAGCATTTT.

The CDR3 nucleotides are TGTGCCAGCAGTAAAGGACAGGGGACGGAGACTGAAGCTTTCTTT. Protein sequence: CASSKGQGTETEAFF. The J gene is TRBJ1-1, the V gene TRBV2; 9 nucleotides line up with TRBD1. Germline-derived CDR1 and CDR2 are SNHLY and FYNNEI. This CDR3 comprises 15 residues. Trimming took 5 bases from V and 5 from J; bases not matched to a gene: 9.

This clone was observed a handful of times. The chain combines TRBV14 with TRBJ1-4, with D unclear. CDR1 and CDR2 from the germline V gene are SGHDN and FVKESK. The V gene lost 3 bases and the J gene lost 4 bases, with 6 bases spanning the gap. The CDR3 runs 13 residues. CDR3 loop: CASSHQNNEKLFF. In DNA, the CDR3 is TGTGCCAGCAGCCATCAGAATAATGAAAAACTGTTTTTT.